These 31 T cell receptor beta chains originate from one sample sequenced in a study of a mutant IDH1 vaccine in newly diagnosed glioma. These TCRs are of unknown antigen specificity. Regarding time point: week 11, during vaccination. Alongside topical imiquimod, each dose of vaccine comprised 300 ug of mutant IDH1 20-mer peptide. Sequenced by immunoSEQ multiplex PCR; TCRdb stores in-frame clones only, minus some. The sample lists around 100,000 clones; roughly 90% were seen once. The input for sequencing was PBMCs, taken from a glioma patient whose treatment included an IDH1 peptide vaccine. The receptors come from a woman aged 50 to 60 with glioma.

This clone has a single count. The chain has TRBV5-5 and TRBJ2-1; 7 bases fit TRBD2. With 2 bases clipped from V and 3 bases from J, the junction kept 8 bases outside the gene matches. The CDR3 extends over 16 amino acids. Germline V gene lookup returns CDR1 SGHKS and CDR2 YYEKEE (reference sequence). The CDR3 DNA sequence: TGTGCCAGCAGCTTCAAATTCGGGACTATCTACAATGAGCAGTTCTTC. It translates to CASSFKFGTIYNEQFF.

This chain connects TRBV28 to TRBJ1-3; D ambiguous. This CDR3 is built from 11 residues. Germline lookup yields CDR1 MDHEN and CDR2 SYDVKM. V lost 5 bases and J lost 5, with 4 bases in between. CDR3 bases: TGTGCCAGCAGTGTGCGAAACACCATATATTTT. Translated: CASSVRNTIYF. Using reference TRBV28 and TRBJ1-3 for the parts outside the CDR3, the full variable domain is DVKVTQSSRYLVKRTGEKVFLECVQDMDHENMFWYRQDPGLGLRLIYFSYDVKMKEKGDIPEGYSVSREKKERFSLILESASTNQTSMYLCASSVRNTIYFGEGSWLTVV.

This clone showed up just once. The gene calls are TRBV27 and TRBJ2-1; D call uncertain. Germline V gene data show CDR1 as MNHEY and CDR2 as SMNVEV (reference sequence). CDR3 length: 14 amino acids. Trimming removed 2 bases at V and 0 bases at J, with 5 bases between. The CDR3 sequence is CASSLSISYNEQFF. For the CDR3, the DNA is TGTGCCAGCAGTTTAAGCATCTCCTACAATGAGCAGTTCTTC.

The rearrangement joins TRBV11-2 to TRBJ2-7; weak D call: TRBD2 (6 bases). Per the germline V gene, CDR1 is SGHAT and CDR2 is FQNNGV. Deletions cut 1 base from V and 7 bases from J, with 17 bases between. The CDR3 is made up of 15 amino acids. CDR3 nucleotides: TGTGCCAGCAGCTTAGTAGTTAGCGGCGTGGGGGAGCAGTACTTC. This encodes CASSLVVSGVGEQYF.

This chain joins TRBV6-6 and TRBJ2-7; 10 positions match TRBD2. The germline V gene has CDR1 MNHNY and CDR2 SVGAGI (reference sequence). V shed 10 bases and J 5 bases; nucleotides not matched to a gene: 8. This CDR3 has 13 amino acids. The CDR3 nucleotides read TGTGCCATCCATAGCGGGAGGTTCCACGAGCAGTACTTC. This encodes CAIHSGRFHEQYF.

The chain carries TRBV28 and TRBJ1-4, with D possibly TRBD1 on 6 matching bases. Trimming took off 1 base at V and 8 bases at J, with 11 bases between the two ends. Germline CDR1 reads MDHEN; CDR2 reads SYDVKM. This CDR3 has 14 amino acids. This chain's CDR3 is CASSLSGDREKLFF. Here the CDR3 DNA reads TGTGCCAGCAGTTTATCAGGGGATAGAGAAAAACTGTTTTTT.

The V gene is TRBV25-1, the J gene TRBJ1-1; tentatively, D is TRBD1 (5 bases). This CDR3 is 15 amino acids long. Trimming cost V 7 bases and J 2 bases, with 17 bases left between them. Germline CDR1 is MGHDK and CDR2 is SYGVNS. CDR3 nucleotide sequence: TGTGCCAGCACCCCCGGAGGGGCCGGAAACACTGAAGCTTTCTTT. It encodes CASTPGGAGNTEAFF.

This clone appeared once. The chain has TRBV5-6 and TRBJ2-7, with TRBD2 matching over 10 bases. The ends lost 5 bases at V and 9 bases at J; junction bases unmatched: 8. This CDR3 is built from 13 residues. The germline CDR1 and CDR2 sequences are SGHDT and YYEEEE. The CDR3 bases are TGTGCCAGCAGTCCCGGGACTAGCGTGGGGCAGTACTTC. Protein sequence: CASSPGTSVGQYF.

The V call is TRBV6-6, the J call TRBJ2-1; no clear D. This CDR3 has 13 residues. Germline-derived CDR1 and CDR2 are MNHNY and SVGAGI (reference sequence). Trimming shortened V by 8 bases and J by 7 bases, and 15 bases separated the two germline ends. CDR3 DNA sequence: TGTGCCAGCGCGAAGGCTGGTCCAAATGAGCAGTTCTTC. Translated: CASAKAGPNEQFF.

V gene TRBV6-4 combines with J gene TRBJ1-1; 9 positions match TRBD1. The CDR3 is made up of 15 amino acids. The junction had 9 bases not matched to a gene; V was cut back by 6 bases and J by 4 bases. Germline V gives CDR1 MRHNA, CDR2 SNTAGT. This CDR3 is CASREEQGAGTEAFF. Written as DNA, the CDR3 is TGTGCCAGCAGGGAAGAACAGGGGGCAGGCACTGAAGCTTTCTTT.

The V and J genes are TRBV28 and TRBJ1-3; D perhaps matches TRBD1 (5 bases). Trimming stripped 6 bases from V and 0 bases from J, with 15 bases between. The CDR3 extends over 16 amino acids. Germline V CDR1 and CDR2: MDHEN, SYDVKM. In DNA, the CDR3 is TGTGCCAGCAGGCCGGGACTGTCGGTCTCTGGAAACACCATATATTTT. Translation gives CASRPGLSVSGNTIYF.

The chain couples TRBV6-5 to TRBJ1-4; 7 bases fit TRBD1. CDR1 is MNHEY and CDR2 is SVGAGI in the germline V gene. V shed 1 base, J shed 7 bases, and the junction held 6 bases outside the gene matches. The CDR3 has 15 residues. Written as DNA, the CDR3 is TGTGCCAGCAGTTACTATACAGGGGACTCTGAAAAACTGTTTTTT. It translates to CASSYYTGDSEKLFF.

The chain uses TRBV29-1 and TRBJ1-5, with D tentatively TRBD1 (5 bases). Trimming took off 4 bases at V and 3 bases at J, with 16 bases between the two ends. The CDR3 is 15 residues long. The germline gives CDR1 SQVTM, CDR2 ANQGSEA. Written as DNA, the CDR3 is TGCAGCGTTGGAGGGGAGGGTGGAGACAATCAGCCCCAGCATTTT. Amino acids: CSVGGEGGDNQPQHF.

DNA of the CDR3: TGTGCCAGCAGTTACTCGGGGGTTAACTATGGCTACACCTTC. It encodes CASSYSGVNYGYTF. The chain carries TRBV6-6 and TRBJ1-2; TRBD1 might be the D (5 bases). The CDR3 has 14 amino acids. V lost 0 bases and J lost 1, with 6 bases in between. CDR1 and CDR2 from the germline V gene are MNHNY and SVGAGI (reference sequence).

The chain carries TRBV27 and TRBJ1-5; possible D gene TRBD1, 5 bases. The CDR3 spans 14 residues. Germline CDR1 MNHEY, CDR2 SMNVEV (reference sequence). The V and J ends lost 3 bases and 2 bases respectively, with 8 bases between them. CDR3 sequence (DNA): TGTGCCAGCAGTTTTTGGGGCGGCAATCAGCCCCAGCATTTT. Protein: CASSFWGGNQPQHF.

V gene TRBV28 combines with J gene TRBJ1-5, with unresolved D. V lost 3 bases to trimming and J lost 2 bases, with 11 bases between them. Per germline, CDR1 MDHEN and CDR2 SYDVKM. This CDR3 has 15 amino acids. For the CDR3, the DNA is TGTGCCAGCAGTTTCTCTTCAGACCGCAATCAGCCCCAGCATTTT. Its protein is CASSFSSDRNQPQHF.

This sequence joins TRBV7-6 and TRBJ2-7; tentatively, D is TRBD1 (6 bases). Trimming stripped 1 base from V and 2 bases from J, with 12 bases between. Germline assignment: CDR1 SGHVS and CDR2 FNYEAQ. The CDR3 is 15 amino acids. CDR3 in amino acids: CASSLGVTGTYEQYF. The DNA of the CDR3 is TGTGCCAGCAGCTTAGGGGTAACAGGGACCTACGAGCAGTACTTC.

The chain has TRBV19 and TRBJ1-4; 10 bases agree with TRBD1. The V gene end was trimmed by 6 bases and the J gene end by 7 bases; junction bases not matched to a gene: 5. This CDR3 spans 14 amino acids. Per the germline V gene, CDR1 is LNHDA and CDR2 is SQIVND (reference sequence). CDR3 nucleotides: TGTGCCAGTAGGACGGGACAGGGGAGTGAAAAACTGTTTTTT. It yields the protein CASRTGQGSEKLFF.

CDR3 sequence reads: CASNPDRGAYNEQFF. CDR3 bases: TGTGCCAGCAACCCTGACAGGGGGGCCTACAATGAGCAGTTCTTC. The gene calls are TRBV11-2 and TRBJ2-1; TRBD1 aligns across 9 bases. Germline trimming cut 7 bases from V and 2 bases from J; bases unmatched to any gene: 6. The CDR3 is 15 residues long. CDR1 is SGHAT, CDR2 FQNNGV, per germline.

The J gene is TRBJ1-5, the V gene TRBV6-5; 7 bases map to TRBD1. The CDR3 is 13 amino acids. Germline CDR1 and CDR2: MNHEY and SVGAGI. Trimming at V came to 6 bases and at J to 5 bases, leaving 4 bases not matched to a gene. The CDR3 is CASRNRGDQPQHF. The CDR3 DNA sequence: TGTGCCAGCAGGAACAGGGGTGATCAGCCCCAGCATTTT.

This chain joins TRBV7-3 and TRBJ2-7; 7 bases agree with TRBD2. CDR1 and CDR2 (germline): SGHTA, FQGTGA. CDR3 length: 14 amino acids. The J segment lost 6 bases and the V segment lost 4 bases, leaving 9 bases of the junction unmatched. CDR3 in amino acids: CASSSQAGNTEQYF. CDR3 coding DNA: TGTGCCAGCAGCTCCCAAGCGGGAAACACCGAGCAGTACTTC.

CDR3: CASSFGLAGTDTQYF. The CDR3 nucleotides are TGCGCCAGCAGCTTTGGACTAGCGGGAACAGATACGCAGTATTTT. The genes are TRBV5-1 and TRBJ2-3; 12 bases map to TRBD2. There are 15 residues in the CDR3. The trim removed 2 bases at V and 3 bases at J, leaving 1 base unmatched. The germline V gene has CDR1 SGHRS and CDR2 YFSETQ. The full variable domain, its missing parts supplied by reference TRBV5-1 and TRBJ2-3, is KAGVTQTPRYLIKTRGQQVTLSCSPISGHRSVSWYQQTPGQGLQFLFEYFSETQRNKGNFPGRFSGRQFSNSRSEMNVSTLELGDSALYLCASSFGLAGTDTQYFGPGTRLTVL.

V and J are TRBV5-1 and TRBJ1-1; D remains ambiguous. From germline, CDR1 is SGHRS and CDR2 YFSETQ. The CDR3 has 12 residues. The V and J ends lost 5 bases and 4 bases respectively, with 9 bases between them. The CDR3 reads CASSPGGTEAFF. The CDR3 region has the DNA TGCGCCAGCAGTCCCGGCGGCACTGAAGCTTTCTTT.

This chain links TRBV2 with TRBJ2-1; D ambiguous. CDR3 length equals 14 residues. Between the trimmed V and J ends, which lost 5 bases and 6 bases, there was a span of 14 bases. CDR1 and CDR2 (germline): SNHLY, FYNNEI. This CDR3 is CASSPFALGNEQFF. The CDR3 DNA sequence: TGTGCCAGCAGTCCATTTGCCCTTGGCAATGAGCAGTTCTTC.

The CDR3 loop reads CASSSGRPLTDTQYF. As DNA, the CDR3 is TGCGCCAGCAGCTCGGGACGGCCCCTCACAGATACGCAGTATTTT. This chain connects TRBV5-1 to TRBJ2-3; D assignment may be TRBD1 or TRBD2 (5 bases each). This CDR3 has 15 amino acids. V was trimmed by 3 bases and J by 2 bases, leaving 13 bases between them. CDR1 and CDR2 (germline): SGHRS, YFSETQ. Full variable domain (outside the CDR3, taken from reference TRBV5-1 and TRBJ2-3): KAGVTQTPRYLIKTRGQQVTLSCSPISGHRSVSWYQQTPGQGLQFLFEYFSETQRNKGNFPGRFSGRQFSNSRSEMNVSTLELGDSALYLCASSSGRPLTDTQYFGPGTRLTVL.

The chain carries TRBV29-1 and TRBJ2-3; no definite D call. V lost 6 bases, J lost 1 base, and 11 bases lay in between. Germline values: CDR1 SQVTM, CDR2 ANQGSEA. The CDR3 is 13 residues long. DNA of the CDR3: TGCAGCGTCGACCTGAGCGGCACAGATACGCAGTATTTT. Protein: CSVDLSGTDTQYF.

The gene calls are TRBV6-5 and TRBJ1-1, with D hard to call. V lost 0 bases and J lost 4, with 9 bases in between. Germline CDR1 MNHEY, CDR2 SVGAGI. The CDR3 is 14 amino acids. Written as DNA, the CDR3 is TGTGCCAGCAGTTACTCGGGCACCCCCACTGAAGCTTTCTTT. Its protein product is CASSYSGTPTEAFF.

The CDR3, as DNA: TGTGCCTGGGGAGGGGCTAGCGGGAGCCAAGAGACCCAGTACTTC. Translated: CAWGGASGSQETQYF. The chain uses TRBV30 and TRBJ2-5, with 10 bases lining up with TRBD2. This CDR3 region has 15 residues. The junction had 7 bases not matched to a gene; V was cut back by 5 bases and J by 1 base. CDR1 is GTSNPN, CDR2 SVGIG, per germline (reference sequence).

The chain employs TRBV19 and TRBJ2-4; weak D call: TRBD1 (5 bases). V gave up 7 bases and J gave up 1 base, with 17 bases separating them. Germline V gene data show CDR1 as LNHDA and CDR2 as SQIVND (reference sequence). This CDR3 comprises 16 residues. CDR3 in DNA: TGTGCCAGTACCCCGTGGGGCAGTGGGGCCAAAAACATTCAGTACTTC. This codes for CASTPWGSGAKNIQYF.

CDR3 in amino acids: CASSEDRGWGEQYF. DNA for the CDR3: TGTGCCAGCAGTGAGGACAGGGGCTGGGGCGAGCAGTACTTC. The chain joins TRBV25-1 to TRBJ2-7; 9 bases are a match to TRBD1. Unmatched junction bases numbered 6, after V lost 3 bases and J lost 6 bases. Germline loops: CDR1 MGHDK, CDR2 SYGVNS. The CDR3 has 14 amino acids.

The gene calls are TRBV7-9 and TRBJ2-2, with 7 nucleotides matching TRBD2. This CDR3 comprises 15 residues. Germline CDR1 and CDR2: SEHNR and FQNEAQ (reference sequence). V shed 3 bases, J shed 1 base, and the junction held 2 bases outside the gene matches. This CDR3 reads CASSFSGLNTGELFF. The CDR3 nucleotides read TGTGCCAGCAGCTTTAGCGGGTTGAACACCGGGGAGCTGTTTTTT.